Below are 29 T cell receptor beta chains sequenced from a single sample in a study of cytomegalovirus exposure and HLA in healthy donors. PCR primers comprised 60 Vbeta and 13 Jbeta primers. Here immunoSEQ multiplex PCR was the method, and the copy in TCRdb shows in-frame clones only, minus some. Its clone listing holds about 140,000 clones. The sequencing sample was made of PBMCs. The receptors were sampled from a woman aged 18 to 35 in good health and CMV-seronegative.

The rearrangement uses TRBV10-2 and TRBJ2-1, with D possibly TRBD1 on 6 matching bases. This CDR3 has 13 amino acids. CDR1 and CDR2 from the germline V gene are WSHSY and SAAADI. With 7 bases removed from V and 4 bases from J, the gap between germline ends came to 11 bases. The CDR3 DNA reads TGCGCCAGCACCTCTGGACAGTACAATGAGCAGTTCTTC. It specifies CASTSGQYNEQFF.

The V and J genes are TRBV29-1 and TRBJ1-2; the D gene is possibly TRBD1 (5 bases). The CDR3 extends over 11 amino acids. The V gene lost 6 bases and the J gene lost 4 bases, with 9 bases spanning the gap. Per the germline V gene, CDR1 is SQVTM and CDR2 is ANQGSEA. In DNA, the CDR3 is TGCAGCGTCCAGGGAAGCTATGGCTACACCTTC. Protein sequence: CSVQGSYGYTF.

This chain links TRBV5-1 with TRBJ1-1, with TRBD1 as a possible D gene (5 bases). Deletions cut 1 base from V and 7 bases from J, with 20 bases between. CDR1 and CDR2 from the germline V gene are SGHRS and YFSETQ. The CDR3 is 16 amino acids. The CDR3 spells CASSLTADSLSFEAFF. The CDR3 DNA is TGCGCCAGCAGCTTGACCGCCGACAGCCTTTCCTTTGAAGCTTTCTTT.

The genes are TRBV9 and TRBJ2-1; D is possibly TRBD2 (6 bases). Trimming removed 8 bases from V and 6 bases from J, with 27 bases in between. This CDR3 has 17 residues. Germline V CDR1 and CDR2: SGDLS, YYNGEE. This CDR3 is CASTHSPGTELVNEQFF. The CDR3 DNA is TGTGCCAGTACCCACTCCCCCGGGACTGAGTTAGTCAATGAGCAGTTCTTC.

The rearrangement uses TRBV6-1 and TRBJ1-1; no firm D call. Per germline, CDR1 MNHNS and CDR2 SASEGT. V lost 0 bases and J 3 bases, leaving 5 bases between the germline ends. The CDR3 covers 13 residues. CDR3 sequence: CASSEARDTEAFF. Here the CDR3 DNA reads TGTGCCAGCAGTGAAGCGAGGGACACTGAAGCTTTCTTT.

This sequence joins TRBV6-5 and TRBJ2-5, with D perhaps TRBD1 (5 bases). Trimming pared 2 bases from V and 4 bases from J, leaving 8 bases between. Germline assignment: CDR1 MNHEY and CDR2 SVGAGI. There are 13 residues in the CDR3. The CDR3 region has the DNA TGTGCCAGCAGTTACAGGGGCAGAGAGACCCAGTACTTC. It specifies CASSYRGRETQYF.

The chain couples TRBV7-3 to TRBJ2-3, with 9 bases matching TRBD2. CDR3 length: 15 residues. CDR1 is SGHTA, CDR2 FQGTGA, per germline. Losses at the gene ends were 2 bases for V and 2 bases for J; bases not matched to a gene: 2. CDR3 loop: CASSLGLANTDTQYF. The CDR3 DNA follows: TGTGCCAGCAGCTTAGGACTAGCGAACACAGATACGCAGTATTTT. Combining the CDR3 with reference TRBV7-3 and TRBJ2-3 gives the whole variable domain GAGVSQTPSNKVTEKGKYVELRCDPISGHTALYWYRQSLGQGPEFLIYFQGTGAADDSGLPNDRFFAVRPEGSVSTLKIQRTERGDSAVYLCASSLGLANTDTQYFGPGTRLTVL.

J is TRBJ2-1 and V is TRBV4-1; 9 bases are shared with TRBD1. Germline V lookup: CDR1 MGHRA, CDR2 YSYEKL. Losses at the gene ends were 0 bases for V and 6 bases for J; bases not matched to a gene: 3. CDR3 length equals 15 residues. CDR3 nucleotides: TGCGCCAGCAGCCAAGATGACAGGGGGACCAATGAGCAGTTCTTC. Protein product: CASSQDDRGTNEQFF.

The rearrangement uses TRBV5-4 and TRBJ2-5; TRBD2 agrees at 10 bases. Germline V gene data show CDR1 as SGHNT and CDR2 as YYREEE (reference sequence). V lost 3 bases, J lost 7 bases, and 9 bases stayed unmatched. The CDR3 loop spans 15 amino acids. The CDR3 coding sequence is TGTGCCAGCAGCTCCCTAACTAGCGGGAAAGGGACCCAGTACTTC. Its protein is CASSSLTSGKGTQYF.

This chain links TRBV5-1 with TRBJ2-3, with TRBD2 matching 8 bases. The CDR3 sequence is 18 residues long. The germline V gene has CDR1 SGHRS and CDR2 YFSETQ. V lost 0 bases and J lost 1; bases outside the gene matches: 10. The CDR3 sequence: CASSLESGLADGTDTQYF. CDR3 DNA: TGCGCCAGCAGCTTGGAATCCGGACTAGCAGATGGCACAGATACGCAGTATTTT.

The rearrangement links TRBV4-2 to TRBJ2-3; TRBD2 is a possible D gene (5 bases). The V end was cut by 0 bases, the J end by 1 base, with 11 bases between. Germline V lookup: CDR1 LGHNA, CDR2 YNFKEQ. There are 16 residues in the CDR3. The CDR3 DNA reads TGTGCCAGCAGCCAAGATCACGACTACCGCACAGATACGCAGTATTTT. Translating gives CASSQDHDYRTDTQYF.

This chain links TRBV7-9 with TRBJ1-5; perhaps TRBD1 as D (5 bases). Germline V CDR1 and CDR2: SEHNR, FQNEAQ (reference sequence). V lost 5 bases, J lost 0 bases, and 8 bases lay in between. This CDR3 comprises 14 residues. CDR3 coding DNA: TGTGCCAGCAGCGGACAAAATAGCAATCAGCCCCAGCATTTT. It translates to CASSGQNSNQPQHF.

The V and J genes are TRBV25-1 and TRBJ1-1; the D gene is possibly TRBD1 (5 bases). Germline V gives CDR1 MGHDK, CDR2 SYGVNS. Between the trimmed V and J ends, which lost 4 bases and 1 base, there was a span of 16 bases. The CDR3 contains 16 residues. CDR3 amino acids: CASSGWAGRGNTEAFF. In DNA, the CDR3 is TGTGCCAGCAGTGGGTGGGCAGGGCGTGGGAACACTGAAGCTTTCTTT.

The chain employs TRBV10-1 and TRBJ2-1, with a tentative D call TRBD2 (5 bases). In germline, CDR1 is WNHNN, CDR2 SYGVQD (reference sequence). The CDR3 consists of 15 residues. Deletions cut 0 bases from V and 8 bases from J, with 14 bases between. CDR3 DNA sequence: TGCGCCAGCAGTGAGTCATACGGGAATTGGCATGAGCAGTTCTTC. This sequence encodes CASSESYGNWHEQFF.

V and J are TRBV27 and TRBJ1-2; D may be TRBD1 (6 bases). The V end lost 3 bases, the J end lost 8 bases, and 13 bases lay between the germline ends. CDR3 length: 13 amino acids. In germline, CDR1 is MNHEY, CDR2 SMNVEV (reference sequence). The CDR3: CASSFGTSYGYTF. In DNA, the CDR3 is TGTGCCAGCAGTTTTGGGACAAGCTACGGCTACACCTTC.

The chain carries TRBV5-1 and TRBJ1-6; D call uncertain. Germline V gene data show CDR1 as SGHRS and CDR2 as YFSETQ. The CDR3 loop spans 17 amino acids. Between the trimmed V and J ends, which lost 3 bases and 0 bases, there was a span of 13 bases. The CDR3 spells CASSSTPSGSYNSPLHF. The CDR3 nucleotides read TGCGCCAGCAGCTCAACGCCCTCCGGCTCCTATAATTCACCCCTCCACTTT.

The CDR3 coding sequence is TGTGCCAGTAGTTATTACACTGAAGCTTTCTTT. It specifies CASSYYTEAFF. The chain couples TRBV19 to TRBJ1-1; the D is unclear. Germline V lookup: CDR1 LNHDA, CDR2 SQIVND (reference sequence). V was trimmed by 5 bases and J by 3 bases, leaving 4 bases between them. CDR3 length: 11 amino acids.

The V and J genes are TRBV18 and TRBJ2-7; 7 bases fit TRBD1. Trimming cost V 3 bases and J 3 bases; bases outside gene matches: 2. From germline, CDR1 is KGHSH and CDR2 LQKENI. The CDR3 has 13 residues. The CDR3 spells CASSPAGGYEQYV. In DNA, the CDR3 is TGTGCCAGCTCACCGGCAGGGGGCTACGAGCAGTACGTC.

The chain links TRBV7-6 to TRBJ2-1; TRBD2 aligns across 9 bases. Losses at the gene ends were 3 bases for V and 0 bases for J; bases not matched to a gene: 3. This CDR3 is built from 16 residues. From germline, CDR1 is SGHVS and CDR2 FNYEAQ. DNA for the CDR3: TGTGCCAGCAGCTTTGCGGGAGGGCCCTCCTACAATGAGCAGTTCTTC. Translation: CASSFAGGPSYNEQFF. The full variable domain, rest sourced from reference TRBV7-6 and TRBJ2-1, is GAGVSQSPRYKVTKRGQDVALRCDPISGHVSLYWYRQALGQGPEFLTYFNYEAQQDKSGLPNDRFSAERPEGSISTLTIQRTEQRDSAMYRCASSFAGGPSYNEQFFGPGTRLTVL.

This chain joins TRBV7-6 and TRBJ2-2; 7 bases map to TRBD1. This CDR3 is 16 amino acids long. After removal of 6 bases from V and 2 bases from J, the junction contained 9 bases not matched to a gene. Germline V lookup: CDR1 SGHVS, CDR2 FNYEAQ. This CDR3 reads CASSLTGTVNTGELFF. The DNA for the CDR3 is TGTGCCAGCAGTCTGACCGGGACAGTTAACACCGGGGAGCTGTTTTTT.

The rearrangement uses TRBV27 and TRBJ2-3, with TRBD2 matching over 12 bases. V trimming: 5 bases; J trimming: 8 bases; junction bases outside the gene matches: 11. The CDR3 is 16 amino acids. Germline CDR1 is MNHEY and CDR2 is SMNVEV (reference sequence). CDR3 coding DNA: TGTGCCAGCAGTCCTCCTAGCGGGAGGGCCCTAGGTACGCAGTATTTT. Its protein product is CASSPPSGRALGTQYF.

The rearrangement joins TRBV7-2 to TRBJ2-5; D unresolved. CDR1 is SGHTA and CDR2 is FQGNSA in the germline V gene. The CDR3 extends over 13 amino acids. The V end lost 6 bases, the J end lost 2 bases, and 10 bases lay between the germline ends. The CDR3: CASRQDRQETQYF. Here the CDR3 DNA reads TGTGCCAGCAGGCAGGATCGGCAAGAGACCCAGTACTTC.

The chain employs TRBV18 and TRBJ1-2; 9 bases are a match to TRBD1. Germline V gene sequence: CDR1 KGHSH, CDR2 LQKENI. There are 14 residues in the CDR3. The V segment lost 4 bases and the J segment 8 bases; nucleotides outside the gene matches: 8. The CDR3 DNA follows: TGTGCCAGCTCACTGGGGACAGGGAGGTACGGCTACACCTTC. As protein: CASSLGTGRYGYTF.

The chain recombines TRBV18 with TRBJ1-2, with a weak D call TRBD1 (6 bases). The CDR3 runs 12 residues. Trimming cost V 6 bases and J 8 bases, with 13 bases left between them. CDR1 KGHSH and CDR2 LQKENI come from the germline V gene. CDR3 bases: TGTGCCAGCTCTACAGGGTACGGCGGCTACACCTTC. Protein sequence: CASSTGYGGYTF.

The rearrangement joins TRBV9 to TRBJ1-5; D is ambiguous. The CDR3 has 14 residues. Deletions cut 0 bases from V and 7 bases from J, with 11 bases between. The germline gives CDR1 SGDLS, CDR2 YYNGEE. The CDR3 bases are TGTGCCAGCAGCGTAGGGAGCCCTGAGCAGCCCCAGCATTTT. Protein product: CASSVGSPEQPQHF.

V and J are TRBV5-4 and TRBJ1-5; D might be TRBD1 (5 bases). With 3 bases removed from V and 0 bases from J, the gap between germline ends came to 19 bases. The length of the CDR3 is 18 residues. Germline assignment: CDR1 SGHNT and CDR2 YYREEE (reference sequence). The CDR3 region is CASSYRPGKLFSNQPQHF. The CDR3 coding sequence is TGTGCCAGCAGCTACCGACCAGGGAAGCTATTTAGCAATCAGCCCCAGCATTTT.

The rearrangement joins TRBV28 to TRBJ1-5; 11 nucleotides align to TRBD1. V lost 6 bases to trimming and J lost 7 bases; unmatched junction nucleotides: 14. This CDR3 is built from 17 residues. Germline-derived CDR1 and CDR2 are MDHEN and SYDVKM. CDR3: CASSTGQGARRGQPQHF. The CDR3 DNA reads TGTGCCAGCAGCACTGGACAGGGGGCGAGGAGGGGACAGCCCCAGCATTTT.

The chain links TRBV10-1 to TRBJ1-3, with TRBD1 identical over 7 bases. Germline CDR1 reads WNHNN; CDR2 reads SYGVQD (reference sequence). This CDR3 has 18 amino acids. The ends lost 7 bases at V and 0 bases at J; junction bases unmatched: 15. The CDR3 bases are TGCGCCAGCAATGTTAGTCTTTGGGACAGCCTCTCTGGAAACACCATATATTTT. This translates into CASNVSLWDSLSGNTIYF.

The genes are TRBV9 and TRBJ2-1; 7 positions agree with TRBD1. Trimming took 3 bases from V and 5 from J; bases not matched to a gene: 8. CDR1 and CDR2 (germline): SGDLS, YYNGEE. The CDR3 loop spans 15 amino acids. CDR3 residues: CASSASGQSNNEQFF. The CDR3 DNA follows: TGTGCCAGCAGCGCGTCGGGACAGTCCAACAATGAGCAGTTCTTC.